This T cell receptor beta chain comes out of a study of blood T cell repertoires in COVID-19. Study at large: Some COVID-19 samples were acute and others convalescent; all came from the United States, Italy and Spain. PBMCs, B-cell-depleted T cells, or T cells provided the cDNA or gDNA that made up the material.

Only a few counts were recorded for this clone. In the original processing: Amplifying reference gene primers gave estimates of nucleated cell counts. Profiling relied on immunoSEQ multiplex PCR, and the TCRdb table lists in-frame clones only, not all of them. Clone size and V and J calls were adopted from that table, with D and trimming inferred from the DNA. Among tens of thousands of clones listed, nearly 90% were seen once. This CDR3 is built from 13 residues. Between the trimmed V and J ends, which lost 6 bases and 4 bases, there was a span of 12 bases. Germline CDR1 reads KGHSH; CDR2 reads LQKENI.

The source material was peripheral blood. V usage is TRBV18 and J usage is TRBJ1-2; TRBD1 is a possible D gene (5 bases). The TCR sequence derives from a man aged 50-60 years with active COVID-19. CDR3 loop: CASSNRDSYGYTF. CDR3 bases: TGTGCCAGCTCTAACAGAGACAGCTATGGCTACACCTTC. Full variable domain (outside the CDR3, taken from reference TRBV18 and TRBJ1-2): NAGVMQNPRHLVRRRGQEARLRCSPMKGHSHVYWYRQLPEEGLKFMVYLQKENIIDESGMPKERFSAEFPKEGPSILRIQQVVRGDSAAYFCASSNRDSYGYTFGSGTRLTVV.